This is a list of T cell receptor beta chains from one sample in a study of blood T cell repertoires in COVID-19. Here immunoSEQ multiplex PCR was the method, and the copy in TCRdb shows in-frame clones only, minus some. Of 270,000 or so clones detected, roughly 83% appear once; the ten largest clones hold more than 1.2%. The sequencing input was peripheral blood. The receptor set was obtained from a human donor with COVID-19, enrolled during active disease. The donor label of this sample is uncertain. CDR3s include the opening cysteine and the closing phenylalanine or tryptophan. A D gene is named only where the DNA matches it firmly. The size entry is marked missing in some rows and otherwise reads once, few, many or a size class.

j_gene: TRBJ1-2
abundance: -
v_gene: TRBV6-5
d_gene: -
CDR3nt: TGTGCCAGCAGTTATAATTCGGGGGTTGGGTATGGCTACACCTTC
CDR3aa: CASSYNSGVGYGYTF

j_gene: TRBJ2-3
abundance: -
v_gene: TRBV7-3
d_gene: -
CDR3nt: TGTGCCAGCAGCTCTCATAGGGGTATTGGCACAGATACGCAGTATTTT
CDR3aa: CASSSHRGIGTDTQYF

j_gene: TRBJ1-1
abundance: few
v_gene: TRBV5-4
d_gene: TRBD1
CDR3nt: TGTGCCAGCAGCCTACCGACAGGGGAGAACACTGAAGCTTTCTTT
CDR3aa: CASSLPTGENTEAFF

j_gene: TRBJ1-2
abundance: -
v_gene: TRBV12-5
d_gene: -
CDR3nt: TGTGCTAGTGGTGCCACGAGTAACTATGGCTACACCTTC
CDR3aa: CASGATSNYGYTF

j_gene: TRBJ2-7
abundance: -
v_gene: TRBV3-1/TRBV3-2
d_gene: -
CDR3nt: TGTGCCAGCAGCCAGTCAGTGACAACCTACGAGCAGTACTTC
CDR3aa: CASSQSVTTYEQYF

j_gene: TRBJ2-5
abundance: -
v_gene: TRBV7-2
d_gene: TRBD2
CDR3nt: TGTGCCAGCAGCCCAGGTGTAGCGGGGCTTCAAGAGACCCAGTACTTC
CDR3aa: CASSPGVAGLQETQYF

j_gene: TRBJ2-7
abundance: -
v_gene: TRBV28
d_gene: -
CDR3nt: TGTGCCAGCAGTTCCCCTCTCAGCGTCCAGTACTTC
CDR3aa: CASSSPLSVQYF

j_gene: TRBJ2-1
abundance: -
v_gene: TRBV30
d_gene: -
CDR3nt: TGTGCCTGGAGTGAAGCGTGGATTGAGCAGTTCTTC
CDR3aa: CAWSEAWIEQFF

j_gene: TRBJ2-1
abundance: -
v_gene: TRBV19
d_gene: TRBD2
CDR3nt: TGTGCCAGTATCCCCGGGGGGGCCCCCTCCTACAATGAGCAGTTCTTC
CDR3aa: CASIPGGAPSYNEQFF

j_gene: TRBJ2-1
abundance: -
v_gene: TRBV5-6
d_gene: TRBD2
CDR3nt: TGTGCCAGCAGCCCGATACCCCGGACTAGCGGACTCTACAATGAGCAGTTCTTC
CDR3aa: CASSPIPRTSGLYNEQFF

j_gene: TRBJ1-3
abundance: -
v_gene: TRBV27
d_gene: -
CDR3nt: TGTGCCAGTCACAGGGCTGGAAACACCATATATTTT
CDR3aa: CASHRAGNTIYF

j_gene: TRBJ2-1
abundance: many
v_gene: TRBV20-1
d_gene: -
CDR3nt: TGCAGTGCTGGTGAGTCTAGGACTGGCCGCGGTGAGCAGTTCTTC
CDR3aa: CSAGESRTGRGEQFF

j_gene: TRBJ2-2
abundance: -
v_gene: TRBV4-1
d_gene: TRBD2
CDR3nt: TGCGCCAGCAGCCATGCGGGAGTGGGCACCGGGGAGCTGTTTTTT
CDR3aa: CASSHAGVGTGELFF

j_gene: TRBJ1-2
abundance: -
v_gene: TRBV6-5
d_gene: -
CDR3nt: TGTGCCAGCAGTACCGGGGGACCCAGTAACTATGGCTACACCTTC
CDR3aa: CASSTGGPSNYGYTF

j_gene: TRBJ2-1
abundance: -
v_gene: TRBV27
d_gene: TRBD2
CDR3nt: TGTGCCAGCAGTTTAGGGAGGGGCTCCTACAATGAGCAGTTCTTC
CDR3aa: CASSLGRGSYNEQFF

j_gene: TRBJ1-5
abundance: -
v_gene: TRBV28
d_gene: TRBD1
CDR3nt: TGTGCCAGCAGTCGGGACAGGGGAGATCAGCCCCAGCATTTT
CDR3aa: CASSRDRGDQPQHF

j_gene: TRBJ2-7
abundance: -
v_gene: TRBV10-3
d_gene: -
CDR3nt: TGTGCCATCAGTGTCGCCGGCTACGAGCAGTACTTC
CDR3aa: CAISVAGYEQYF

j_gene: TRBJ2-7
abundance: -
v_gene: TRBV19
d_gene: TRBD2
CDR3nt: TGTGCCAGTAGTTTGAGGACTAGTGGCGAGCAGTACTTC
CDR3aa: CASSLRTSGEQYF

j_gene: TRBJ2-5
abundance: -
v_gene: TRBV7-2
d_gene: TRBD2
CDR3nt: TGTGCCAGCAGCCCCCGGGCGACTAGCGGGAGGGCCGGGGAGACCCAGTACTTC
CDR3aa: CASSPRATSGRAGETQYF

j_gene: TRBJ2-7
abundance: -
v_gene: TRBV28
d_gene: TRBD1
CDR3nt: TGTGCCAGCAGTTCCATTCGCGGACAGGGAAGCTCCTACGAGCAGTACTTC
CDR3aa: CASSSIRGQGSSYEQYF

j_gene: TRBJ2-1
abundance: once
v_gene: TRBV6-2/TRBV6-3
d_gene: TRBD1
CDR3nt: TGTGCCAGCAGTTACACCTCCGGGACAGGGCATTCCTACAATGAGCAGTTCTTC
CDR3aa: CASSYTSGTGHSYNEQFF

j_gene: TRBJ2-2
abundance: -
v_gene: TRBV9
d_gene: -
CDR3nt: TGTGCCAGCAGCGTAGCAGGGGCGGGAGTGTCTGGCGGGGAGCTGTTTTTT
CDR3aa: CASSVAGAGVSGGELFF

j_gene: TRBJ2-7
abundance: -
v_gene: TRBV27
d_gene: TRBD2
CDR3nt: TGTGCCAGCAGTTTGCAAGGGGCGGGAGTCTACGAGCAGTACTTC
CDR3aa: CASSLQGAGVYEQYF

j_gene: TRBJ2-7
abundance: once
v_gene: TRBV9
d_gene: TRBD2
CDR3nt: TGTGCCAGCAGCCCCCGACTAGCGGGAAGCTACGAGCAGTACTTC
CDR3aa: CASSPRLAGSYEQYF

j_gene: TRBJ2-5
abundance: -
v_gene: TRBV18
d_gene: TRBD2
CDR3nt: TGTGCCAGCTCACCACCCCGGGGGACTAAAGAGACCCAGTACTTC
CDR3aa: CASSPPRGTKETQYF

j_gene: TRBJ1-1
abundance: once
v_gene: TRBV28
d_gene: -
CDR3nt: TGTGCCAGCAGACCGGGATATAGGGACACTGAAGCTTTCTTT
CDR3aa: CASRPGYRDTEAFF

j_gene: TRBJ2-1
abundance: -
v_gene: TRBV4-1
d_gene: TRBD2
CDR3nt: TGCGCCAGCAGCCAAGGACTAGCGACTTACAATGAGCAGTTCTTC
CDR3aa: CASSQGLATYNEQFF

j_gene: TRBJ1-1
abundance: few
v_gene: TRBV28
d_gene: -
CDR3nt: TGTGCCAGCAGCCCATCGGCGGGGACTGAAGCTTTCTTT
CDR3aa: CASSPSAGTEAFF

j_gene: TRBJ2-3
abundance: -
v_gene: TRBV18
d_gene: -
CDR3nt: TGTGCCAGCTCCCCGGTCCTAGATACGCAGTATTTT
CDR3aa: CASSPVLDTQYF

j_gene: TRBJ2-2
abundance: few
v_gene: TRBV5-1
d_gene: -
CDR3nt: TGCGCCAGCAGCTTGGGAGTGGACACCGGGGAGCTGTTTTTT
CDR3aa: CASSLGVDTGELFF

j_gene: TRBJ1-2
abundance: -
v_gene: TRBV5-5
d_gene: -
CDR3nt: TGTGCCAGCAGCCGCGGATCGGTGGACTATGGCTACACCTTC
CDR3aa: CASSRGSVDYGYTF